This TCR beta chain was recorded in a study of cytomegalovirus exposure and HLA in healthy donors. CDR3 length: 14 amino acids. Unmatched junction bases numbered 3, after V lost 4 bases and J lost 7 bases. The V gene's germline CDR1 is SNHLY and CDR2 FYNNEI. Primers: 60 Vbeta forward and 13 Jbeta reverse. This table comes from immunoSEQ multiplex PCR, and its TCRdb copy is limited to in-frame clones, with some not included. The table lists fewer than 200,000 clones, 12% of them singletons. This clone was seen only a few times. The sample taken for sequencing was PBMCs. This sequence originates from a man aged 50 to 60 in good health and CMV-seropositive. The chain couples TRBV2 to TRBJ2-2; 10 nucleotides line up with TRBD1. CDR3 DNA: TGTGCCAGCAGTGGACAGGGGGCTCTCGGGGAGCTGTTTTTT. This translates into CASSGQGALGELFF.